What follows is one TCR beta chain and its context. Its antigen is still unknown. These data come from a study of CD4 T cell repertoires in COVID-19. On the study more broadly: CFSE-low cells expanded roughly 11 days with IL-2, then restimulated with other coronavirus spikes.

These memory T cells were uncultured and sequenced directly after ex vivo isolation. Assay used: immunoSEQ multiplex PCR; TCRdb lists only in-frame clones, some missing. The repertoire includes approximately 8,400 clones, roughly 84% of them detected once, and approximately 2% sits in the top ten. Germline trimming cut 8 bases from V and 4 bases from J; bases unmatched to any gene: 19. CDR3 length: 18 residues. Germline V lookup: CDR1 LNHNV, CDR2 YYDKDF (reference sequence). Study-wide results and caveats: In SARS-CoV and/or HKU1 spike cultures, between roughly 6 and 26% of SARS-CoV-2 clonotypes reappeared. Two or all three memory subsets shared several highly expanded SARS-CoV-2-reactive clonotypes.

This sequence joins TRBV15 and TRBJ1-4; 7 nucleotides align to TRBD1. The sequence was obtained from a human donor who had COVID-19. The source material was effector memory CD4+ T cells from blood, sampled before the COVID-19 pandemic. CDR3 nucleotide sequence: TGTGCCACCGGGGTCGGACAGGTGGTAATTCGCGGTAATGAAAAACTGTTTTTT. Its protein is CATGVGQVVIRGNEKLFF.